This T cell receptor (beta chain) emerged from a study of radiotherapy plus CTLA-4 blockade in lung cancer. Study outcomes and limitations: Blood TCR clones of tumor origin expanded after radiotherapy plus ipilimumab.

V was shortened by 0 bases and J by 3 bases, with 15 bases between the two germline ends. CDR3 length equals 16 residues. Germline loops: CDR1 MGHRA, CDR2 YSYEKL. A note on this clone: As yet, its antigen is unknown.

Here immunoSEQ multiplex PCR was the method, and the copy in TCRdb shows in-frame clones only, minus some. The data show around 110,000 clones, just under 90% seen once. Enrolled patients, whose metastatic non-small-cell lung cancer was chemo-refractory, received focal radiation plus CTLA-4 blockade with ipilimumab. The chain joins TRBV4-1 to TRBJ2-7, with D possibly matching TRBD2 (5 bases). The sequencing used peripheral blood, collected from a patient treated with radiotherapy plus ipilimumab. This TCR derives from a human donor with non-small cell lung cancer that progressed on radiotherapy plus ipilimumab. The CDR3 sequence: CASSQDLGSFGYEQYF. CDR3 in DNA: TGCGCCAGCAGCCAAGATCTGGGGAGTTTTGGCTACGAGCAGTACTTC.